The 18 T cell receptor beta chains below were found in one sample sequenced in a study of T cells after yellow fever vaccination. From the 5' RACE reads, TCRdb called clonotypes with MiXCR, one entry per CDR3 protein. Of some 340,000 distinct CDR3 sequences in the sample, roughly a tenth were seen once. The source was CD4+ T cells sorted from PBMCs, collected 45 days after the yellow fever booster vaccination. The source is a man aged 18-30 years who received the YFV17D yellow fever vaccine.

The rearrangement joins TRBV19 to TRBJ1-1, with D unclear. V was clipped by 3 bases and J by 0 bases, with 8 bases between them. Germline CDR1 reads LNHDA; CDR2 reads SQIVND (reference sequence). The CDR3 covers 14 residues. As DNA, the CDR3 is TGTGCCAGTAGTATCCAGACGATGAACACTGAAGCTTTCTTT. It encodes CASSIQTMNTEAFF.

The chain carries TRBV7-9 and TRBJ1-2, with a tentative D call TRBD1 (6 bases). This CDR3 is built from 14 residues. Germline values: CDR1 SEHNR, CDR2 FQNEAQ (reference sequence). V was cut by 5 bases and J by 6 bases, with 16 bases left in between. The CDR3 sequence: CASSLSQGGHGYTF. CDR3 coding DNA: TGTGCCAGCAGCCTATCACAGGGAGGACATGGCTACACCTTC.

The chain recombines TRBV5-1 with TRBJ2-1, with TRBD2 matching over 7 bases. Germline trimming cut 7 bases from V and 0 bases from J; bases unmatched to any gene: 10. The CDR3 is 16 amino acids. Germline V gene sequence: CDR1 SGHRS, CDR2 YFSETQ. The CDR3 here is CASAGVVGTSYNEQFF. The CDR3 nucleotides read TGCGCCAGCGCGGGAGTAGTGGGCACCTCCTACAATGAGCAGTTCTTC.

The gene calls are TRBV28 and TRBJ1-1; 8 bases align to TRBD1. V trimming: 2 bases; J trimming: 11 bases; junction bases outside the gene matches: 7. CDR3 length equals 13 residues. In germline, CDR1 is MDHEN, CDR2 SYDVKM. CDR3 protein: CASSLPFRGRAFF. The CDR3 DNA reads as TGTGCCAGCAGTTTACCTTTCAGGGGGCGCGCTTTCTTT.

This chain links TRBV6-5 with TRBJ1-2; D unclear. CDR1 MNHEY and CDR2 SVGAGI come from the germline V gene. The CDR3 spans 14 residues. The V and J ends lost 8 bases and 0 bases respectively, with 13 bases between them. The CDR3 DNA reads as TGTGCCAGCGCCCTCGAACAGTCTAACTATGGCTACACCTTC. Translating it yields CASALEQSNYGYTF.

This clonotype was seen a handful of times. V is TRBV4-3 and J is TRBJ2-2; D remains ambiguous. Germline CDR1 reads LGHNA; CDR2 reads YSLEER. The CDR3 contains 15 residues. The V end was cut by 4 bases, the J end by 6 bases, with 15 bases between. This CDR3 reads CASSPSTPVAGELFF. The CDR3 DNA sequence: TGCGCCAGCAGCCCTTCAACTCCCGTAGCCGGGGAGCTGTTTTTT.

The chain has TRBV10-3 and TRBJ1-5; 8 nucleotides agree with TRBD1. V was clipped by 10 bases and J by 8 bases; unmatched bases: 13. Germline CDR1 ENHRY, CDR2 SYGVKD. The CDR3 spans 14 residues. The CDR3 region has the DNA TGTGCCAGTGCCCGGGACAGGACGGAGGAGCCCCAGCATTTT. Protein product: CASARDRTEEPQHF.

This clonotype was seen more than once but under ten times. This chain connects TRBV4-2 to TRBJ2-7, with D perhaps assigned TRBD1 or TRBD2 (5 bases each). The V end was cut by 0 bases, the J end by 5 bases, with 14 bases between. Germline lookup yields CDR1 LGHNA and CDR2 YNFKEQ. This CDR3 contains 15 residues. CDR3 in amino acids: CASSQDPGRDHEQYF. CDR3 sequence (DNA): TGTGCCAGCAGCCAAGATCCGGGCAGGGACCACGAGCAGTACTTC.

The rearrangement joins TRBV6-2 or TRBV6-3 to TRBJ1-1, with a tentative D call TRBD1 (5 bases). Germline V gene sequence: CDR1 MNHEY, CDR2 SVGEGT. V was trimmed by 6 bases and J by 4 bases, leaving 21 bases between them. The CDR3 spans 16 residues. CDR3 sequence (DNA): TGTGCCAGCAGCTACGACGGTGGTATGGGGACCACTGAAGCTTTCTTT. It codes for CASSYDGGMGTTEAFF.

This clonotype was counted only a few times. This chain links TRBV20-1 with TRBJ1-2; maybe TRBD1 (5 bases). Germline CDR1 is DFQATT and CDR2 is SNEGSKA (reference sequence). Deletions cut 3 bases from V and 8 bases from J, with 10 bases between. This CDR3 contains 11 residues. CDR3 in DNA: TGCAGTGCTAGGAGGGGACGGGGCTACACCTTC. Residues: CSARRGRGYTF.

The V call is TRBV2, the J call TRBJ2-3; D gene uncertain. The CDR3 spans 13 residues. From germline, CDR1 is SNHLY and CDR2 FYNNEI. The V end was cut by 4 bases, the J end by 8 bases, with 13 bases between. The CDR3 sequence is CASSGPPRTTQYF. The CDR3 coding sequence is TGTGCCAGCAGTGGCCCTCCTAGGACTACGCAGTATTTT.

The J gene is TRBJ1-6, the V gene TRBV5-1, with a weak D call TRBD1 (6 bases). Per the germline V gene, CDR1 is SGHRS and CDR2 is YFSETQ. V dropped 4 bases and J dropped 10 bases, with 21 bases sitting between them. The CDR3 totals 16 residues. The DNA of the CDR3 is TGCGCCAGCAGCGACAGCAGGGGCCTCGGTTACTCACCCCTCCACTTT. It encodes CASSDSRGLGYSPLHF.

This clonotype has a handful of counts. The DNA for the CDR3 is TGTGCCAGCAGACCCGGGGGCTCAAGGTTCGATCAGCCCCAGCATTTT. It yields the protein CASRPGGSRFDQPQHF. V is TRBV6-6 and J is TRBJ1-5, with D possibly TRBD1 on 6 matching bases. The V end was cut by 6 bases, the J end by 5 bases, with 20 bases between. Germline CDR1 and CDR2: MNHNY and SVGAGI (reference sequence). The CDR3 is made up of 16 amino acids.

This clonotype has just a few counts. This sequence joins TRBV6-6 and TRBJ2-3; possibly TRBD2 for D (6 bases). This CDR3 has 13 amino acids. Germline-derived CDR1 and CDR2 are MNHNY and SVGAGI (reference sequence). Trimming shortened V by 7 bases and J by 4 bases, and 12 bases separated the two germline ends. The CDR3 protein is CASTYPGADTQYF. CDR3 DNA sequence: TGTGCCAGCACCTACCCGGGGGCAGATACGCAGTATTTT.

This clonotype has just a few counts. The V gene is TRBV6-6, the J gene TRBJ2-3; the D gene could be TRBD1 or TRBD2 (6 bases each). CDR1 and CDR2 (germline): MNHNY, SVGAGI (reference sequence). This CDR3 contains 14 residues. V lost 2 bases and J 5 bases, leaving 11 bases between the germline ends. The CDR3: CASSYSRGRDTQYF. CDR3 nucleotide sequence: TGTGCCAGCAGTTACAGCCGGGGGCGAGATACGCAGTATTTT.

This clonotype came up many times. For the CDR3, the DNA is TGCAGTGCTACACCTACGGGGGCAAAAGAGACCCAGTACTTC. Protein sequence: CSATPTGAKETQYF. The chain recombines TRBV20-1 with TRBJ2-5; either TRBD1 or TRBD2 may fit D (6 bases each). Trimming took 4 bases from V and 3 from J, leaving 15 bases between them. The CDR3 extends over 14 amino acids. Per germline, CDR1 DFQATT and CDR2 SNEGSKA (reference sequence).

This clonotype was detected ten times or more. J is TRBJ2-1 and V is TRBV7-6, with 8 bases that match TRBD2. V lost 4 bases, J lost 2 bases, and 4 bases stayed unmatched. In germline, CDR1 is SGHVS, CDR2 FNYEAQ. The CDR3 runs 15 residues. The CDR3 loop reads CASSYGGAAYNEQFF. Written as DNA, the CDR3 is TGTGCCAGCAGCTACGGGGGGGCCGCCTACAATGAGCAGTTCTTC.

In its sample, this clonotype was seen a few times. The chain uses TRBV20-1 and TRBJ2-1, with D maybe TRBD2 (5 bases). This CDR3 region has 13 residues. V lost 4 bases, J lost 9 bases, and 16 bases lay in between. CDR1 and CDR2 (germline): DFQATT, SNEGSKA (reference sequence). The CDR3 DNA is TGCAGTGCTATTGGCGGACTTACTTTTGAGCAGTTCTTC. This gives the protein CSAIGGLTFEQFF.